Below are 11 T cell receptor beta chains sequenced from a single sample in a study of blood T cell repertoires in COVID-19. Measured with immunoSEQ multiplex PCR; TCRdb has only the in-frame clones, and not every one. The top ten hold 6% to 6.5% of the sample, which has under 130,000 clones, roughly 87% seen once. Material: peripheral blood. These receptor sequences come from a human donor in a cohort sampled during active COVID-19.

This sequence joins TRBV5-1 and TRBJ2-3; D remains unclear. V gave up 9 bases and J gave up 0 bases, with 14 bases separating them. The CDR3 extends over 14 amino acids. Germline V gene lookup returns CDR1 SGHRS and CDR2 YFSETQ. The CDR3 sequence is CATRPLTSTDTQYF. The CDR3 DNA reads as TGCGCCACCAGACCACTGACTAGCACAGATACGCAGTATTTT.

J is TRBJ1-2 and V is TRBV4-1; D not certain. This CDR3 region has 15 residues. V was trimmed by 1 base and J by 0 bases, leaving 9 bases between them. Germline V lookup: CDR1 MGHRA, CDR2 YSYEKL. CDR3 protein: CASSQGRLANYGYTF. The DNA for the CDR3 is TGCGCCAGCAGCCAAGGAAGACTGGCTAACTATGGCTACACCTTC.

The genes are TRBV30 and TRBJ1-2; possibly TRBD1 for D (5 bases). V dropped 2 bases and J dropped 4 bases, with 17 bases sitting between them. The CDR3 is 15 amino acids. The germline gives CDR1 GTSNPN, CDR2 SVGIG (reference sequence). CDR3 in DNA: TGTGCCTGGAGTCAACCCGACAGCTTTCTCTATGGCTACACCTTC. This codes for CAWSQPDSFLYGYTF.

The chain recombines TRBV5-1 with TRBJ1-6; D call uncertain. Germline V gene sequence: CDR1 SGHRS, CDR2 YFSETQ. V was trimmed by 6 bases and J by 8 bases, leaving 12 bases between them. The CDR3 is made up of 13 amino acids. In DNA, the CDR3 is TGCGCCAGCACGATGGCCCGTGATTCACCCCTCCACTTT. Its translation: CASTMARDSPLHF.

The V and J genes are TRBV11-2 and TRBJ2-3; D ambiguous. Germline V gene data show CDR1 as SGHAT and CDR2 as FQNNGV. With 2 bases removed from V and 2 bases from J, the gap between germline ends came to 2 bases. The CDR3 totals 12 residues. The CDR3 DNA reads as TGTGCCAGCAGCTTACACACAGATACGCAGTATTTT. This gives the protein CASSLHTDTQYF.

The rearrangement uses TRBV9 and TRBJ1-3; D ambiguous. The V gene's germline CDR1 is SGDLS and CDR2 YYNGEE. The CDR3 has 14 amino acids. Trimming shortened V by 0 bases and J by 1 base, and 5 bases separated the two germline ends. The CDR3 DNA reads TGTGCCAGCAGCGTAGATCCATCTGGAAACACCATATATTTT. As protein: CASSVDPSGNTIYF.

This clone was detected a few times. The gene calls are TRBV3-1 (or the pseudogene TRBV3-2) and TRBJ1-1, with 10 bases lining up with TRBD1. This CDR3 has 14 residues. J lost 7 bases, V lost 4 bases, and 6 bases had no gene match. CDR1 LGHDT and CDR2 YNNKEL come from the germline V gene (reference sequence). DNA of the CDR3: TGTGCCAGCAGCCTCATAGGACAGGGGGATGAAGCTTTCTTT. Its protein product is CASSLIGQGDEAFF.

The rearrangement joins TRBV15 to TRBJ2-7, with TRBD1 matching over 9 bases. The length of the CDR3 is 20 residues. CDR1 is LNHNV and CDR2 is YYDKDF in the germline V gene (reference sequence). V lost 3 bases to trimming and J lost 3 bases; unmatched junction nucleotides: 21. CDR3 loop: CATSSLGLGAGQGDIYEQYF. CDR3 nucleotides: TGTGCCACCAGCAGTCTCGGCTTAGGGGCGGGACAGGGAGACATCTACGAGCAGTACTTC.

The chain has TRBV25-1 and TRBJ2-1, with 8 bases that match TRBD2. This CDR3 comprises 16 residues. From germline, CDR1 is MGHDK and CDR2 SYGVNS. J was trimmed by 2 bases and V by 4 bases; bases with no gene match: 7. The CDR3 bases are TGTGCCAGCAGTGGCCTAGCGGGTGTCGCCTACAATGAGCAGTTCTTC. It is translated as CASSGLAGVAYNEQFF.

The chain's CDR3 is CASSQRQGAKQPQHF. The CDR3 DNA is TGTGCCAGCAGCCAGCGACAGGGGGCTAAGCAGCCCCAGCATTTT. The genes are TRBV3-1 (or the pseudogene TRBV3-2) and TRBJ1-5; 10 bases match TRBD1. This CDR3 comprises 15 residues. From germline, CDR1 is LGHDT and CDR2 YNNKEL (reference sequence). Losses at the gene ends were 3 bases for V and 7 bases for J; bases not matched to a gene: 6.

This chain joins TRBV6-6 and TRBJ2-1; D perhaps matches TRBD2 (6 bases). The germline V and J ends were trimmed by 8 bases and 5 bases, with 16 bases remaining between them. The CDR3 is 14 residues long. Germline V CDR1 and CDR2: MNHNY, SVGAGI (reference sequence). The CDR3 loop is CASGDPGLNNEQFF. The CDR3 bases are TGTGCCAGCGGCGACCCGGGACTCAACAATGAGCAGTTCTTC.